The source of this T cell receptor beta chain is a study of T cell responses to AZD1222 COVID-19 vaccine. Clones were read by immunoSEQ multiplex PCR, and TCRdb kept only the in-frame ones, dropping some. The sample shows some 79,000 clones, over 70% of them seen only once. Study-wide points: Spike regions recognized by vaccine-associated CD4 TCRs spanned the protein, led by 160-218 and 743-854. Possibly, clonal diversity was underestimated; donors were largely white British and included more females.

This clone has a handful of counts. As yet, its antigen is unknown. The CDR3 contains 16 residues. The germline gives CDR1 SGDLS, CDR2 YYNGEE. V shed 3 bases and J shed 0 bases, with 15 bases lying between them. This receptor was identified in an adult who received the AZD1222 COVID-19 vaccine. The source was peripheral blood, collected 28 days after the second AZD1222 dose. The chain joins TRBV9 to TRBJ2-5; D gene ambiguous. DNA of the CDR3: TGTGCCAGCAGCGACCCCAATTCCGGGCACCAAGAGACCCAGTACTTC. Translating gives CASSDPNSGHQETQYF.